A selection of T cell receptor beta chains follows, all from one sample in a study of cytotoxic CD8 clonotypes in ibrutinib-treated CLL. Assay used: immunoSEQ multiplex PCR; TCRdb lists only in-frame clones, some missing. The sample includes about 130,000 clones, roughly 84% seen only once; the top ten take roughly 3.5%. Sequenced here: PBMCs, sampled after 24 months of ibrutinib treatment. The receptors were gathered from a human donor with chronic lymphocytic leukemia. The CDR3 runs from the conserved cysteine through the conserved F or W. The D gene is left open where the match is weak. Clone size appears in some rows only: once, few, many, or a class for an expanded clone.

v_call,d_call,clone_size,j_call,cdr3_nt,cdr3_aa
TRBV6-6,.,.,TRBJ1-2,TGTGCCAGCAGTCCCCCCCGGCAGGGAGGGGGGGATGGCTACACCTTC,CASSPPRQGGGDGYTF
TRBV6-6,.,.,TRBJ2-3,TGTGCCAGCAGTTACGCAGATACGCAGTATTTT,CASSYADTQYF
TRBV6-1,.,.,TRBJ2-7,TGTGCCAGCAGGGACAGGAGGGACGAGCAGTACTTC,CASRDRRDEQYF
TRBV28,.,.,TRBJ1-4,TGTGCCAGCAGTTTAAGGGCCAGAAGGGATGAAAAACTGTTTTTT,CASSLRARRDEKLFF
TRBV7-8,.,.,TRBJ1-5,TGTGCCAGCAGCTTAGCAATGGGGTTTAGCAATCAGCCCCAGCATTTT,CASSLAMGFSNQPQHF
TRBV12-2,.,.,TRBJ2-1,TGTGCAAGTCGCTTAGTAGCGGGGAACAACAATGAGCAGTTCTTC,CASRLVAGNNNEQFF
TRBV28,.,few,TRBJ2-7,TGTGCCAGTCGCGGTCAGCGGCGCTACGAGCAGTACTTC,CASRGQRRYEQYF
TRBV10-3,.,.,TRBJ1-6,TGTGCCATCAGTGTTGGGGGAAATTCACCCCTCCACTTT,CAISVGGNSPLHF
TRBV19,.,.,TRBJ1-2,TGTGCCAGTAGTCCCCTTAGGGGATGGACCAACTATGGCTACACCTTC,CASSPLRGWTNYGYTF
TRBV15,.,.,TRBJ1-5,TGTGCCACCAGCAGAGAGGGATTTGGCAATCAGCCCCAGCATTTT,CATSREGFGNQPQHF
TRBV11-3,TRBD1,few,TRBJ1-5,TGTGCCAGCAGCTTAAACAGGGGGCTCTCGCGCCAGCATTTT,CASSLNRGLSRQHF
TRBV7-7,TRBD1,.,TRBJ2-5,TGTGCCAGCAGCCCCGGGACAGGGTCCGGGGAGACCCAGTACTTC,CASSPGTGSGETQYF
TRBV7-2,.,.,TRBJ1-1,TGTGCCAGCAGCTTAATCTGGGGAGGGGACACTGAAGCTTTCTTT,CASSLIWGGDTEAFF
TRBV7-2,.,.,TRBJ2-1,TGTGCCAGCAGCCTCAGGACAGCTGAGCAGTTCTTC,CASSLRTAEQFF
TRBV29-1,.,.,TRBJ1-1,TGCAGCGTTGGTAAAGGGGGGAACACTGAAGCTTTCTTT,CSVGKGGNTEAFF
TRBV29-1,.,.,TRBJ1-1,TGCAGCGTTTGGGGGGCCGATGAAGCTTTCTTT,CSVWGADEAFF
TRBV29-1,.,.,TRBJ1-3,TGCAGCGTTGTTATGGTGTCCTCTGGAAACACCATATATTTT,CSVVMVSSGNTIYF
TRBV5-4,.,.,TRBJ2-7,TGTGCCAGCAGCTTGGACCGACGTCACTACGAGCAGTACTTC,CASSLDRRHYEQYF
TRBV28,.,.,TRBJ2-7,TGTGCCAGCAGTCACCGGACGGCCTACGAGCAGTACTTC,CASSHRTAYEQYF
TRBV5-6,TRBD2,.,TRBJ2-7,TGTGCCAGCAGCCCACCCGGGGGGTACGAGCAGTACTTC,CASSPPGGYEQYF
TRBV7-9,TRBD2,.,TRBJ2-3,TGTGCCAGCAGCTCCCGGACTAGCGGGGAATCAGATACGCAGTATTTT,CASSSRTSGESDTQYF
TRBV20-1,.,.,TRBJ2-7,TGCAGTGCTAGACTGCGGGAGCAGTACTTC,CSARLREQYF
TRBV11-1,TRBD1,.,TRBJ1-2,TGTGCCAGCAGCCCCCGGACAGGGGGAAGCTATGGCTACACCTTC,CASSPRTGGSYGYTF
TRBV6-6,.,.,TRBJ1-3,TGTGCCAGCAGTTATCGGCCGTCCTCTGGAAACACCATATATTTT,CASSYRPSSGNTIYF
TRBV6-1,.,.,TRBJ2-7,TGTGCCAGCAGTGACCCTACCCGGGGGGCGACCTACGAGCAGTACTTC,CASSDPTRGATYEQYF
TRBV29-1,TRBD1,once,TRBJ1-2,TGCAGCGTGGTGACAGGGGGCCTCTATGGCTACACCTTC,CSVVTGGLYGYTF
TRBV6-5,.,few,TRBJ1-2,TGTGCCAGCAGTTACACGGACGGTCGCGGCTACACCTTC,CASSYTDGRGYTF
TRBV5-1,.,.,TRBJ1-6,TGCGCCAGCAGCTTTAGCGGAGTTAATGGCCGAATACCCCTCCACTTT,CASSFSGVNGRIPLHF
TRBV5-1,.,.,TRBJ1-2,TGCGCCAGCAAAACAACAGGTGGTTTCTATGGCTACACCTTC,CASKTTGGFYGYTF
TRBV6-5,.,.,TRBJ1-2,TGTGCCAGCAGCTACGATCGACTAGCTGGCTACACCTTC,CASSYDRLAGYTF
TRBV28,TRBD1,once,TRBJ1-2,TGTGCCAGCAGGCCAGACAGGGTCTCCCACTATGGCTACACCTTC,CASRPDRVSHYGYTF
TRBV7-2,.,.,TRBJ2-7,TGTGCCAGCAGCTTAATATTAAGGGGAAGCTACGAGCAGTACTTC,CASSLILRGSYEQYF